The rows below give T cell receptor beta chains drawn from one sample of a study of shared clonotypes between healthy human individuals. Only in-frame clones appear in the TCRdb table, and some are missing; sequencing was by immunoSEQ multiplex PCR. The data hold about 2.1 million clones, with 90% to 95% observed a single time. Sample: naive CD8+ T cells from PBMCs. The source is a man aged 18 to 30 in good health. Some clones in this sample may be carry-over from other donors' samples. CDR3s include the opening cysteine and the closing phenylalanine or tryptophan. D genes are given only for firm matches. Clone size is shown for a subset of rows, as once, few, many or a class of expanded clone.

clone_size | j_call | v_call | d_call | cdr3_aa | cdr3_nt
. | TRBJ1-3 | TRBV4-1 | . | CASSHPPGGSGNTIYF | TGCGCCAGCAGCCACCCCCCGGGAGGCTCTGGAAACACCATATATTTT
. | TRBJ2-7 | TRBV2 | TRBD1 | CASQWDRGPSYEQYF | TGTGCCAGCCAGTGGGACAGGGGCCCATCCTACGAGCAGTACTTC
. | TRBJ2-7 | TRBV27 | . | CASSFRGSGGHEQYF | TGTGCCAGCAGTTTTAGAGGATCCGGGGGGCACGAGCAGTACTTC
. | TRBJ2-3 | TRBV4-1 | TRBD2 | CASSQRLAGYSDTQYF | TGCGCCAGCAGCCAGCGACTAGCGGGATACTCAGATACGCAGTATTTT
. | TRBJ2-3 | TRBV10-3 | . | CAISDGGAPSQYF | TGTGCCATCAGTGACGGGGGAGCTCCCTCGCAGTATTTT
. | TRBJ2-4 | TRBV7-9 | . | CASSTTGPKNIQYF | TGTGCCAGCAGTACTACAGGGCCCAAAAACATTCAGTACTTC
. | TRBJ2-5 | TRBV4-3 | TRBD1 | CASSQDWTGVFTQYF | TGCGCCAGCAGCCAAGATTGGACAGGGGTTTTCACCCAGTACTTC
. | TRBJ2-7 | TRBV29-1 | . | CSAFSGSSYEQYF | TGCAGCGCGTTTAGCGGTAGCTCCTACGAGCAGTACTTC
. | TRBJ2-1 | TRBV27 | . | CASSSGPRAYNEQFF | TGTGCCAGCAGTTCGGGACCGCGGGCCTACAATGAGCAGTTCTTC
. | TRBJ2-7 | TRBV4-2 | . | CASSQDWGTGRYEQYF | TGTGCCAGCAGCCAAGATTGGGGAACTGGTCGCTACGAGCAGTACTTC
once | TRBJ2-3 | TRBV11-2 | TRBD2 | CASSLDPLAGEGDTQYF | TGTGCCAGCAGCTTAGATCCCCTAGCGGGAGAAGGAGATACGCAGTATTTT
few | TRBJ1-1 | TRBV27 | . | CASSSFGTEAFF | TGTGCCAGCAGTTCTTTCGGCACTGAAGCTTTCTTT
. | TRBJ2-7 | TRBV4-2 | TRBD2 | CASSQARAGRATYEQYF | TGTGCCAGCAGCCAAGCCCGAGCCGGGAGGGCCACATACGAGCAGTACTTC
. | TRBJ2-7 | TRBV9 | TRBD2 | CASSVSGMAYEQYF | TGTGCCAGCAGCGTTAGCGGGATGGCTTACGAGCAGTACTTC
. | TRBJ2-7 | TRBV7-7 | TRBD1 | CASSKTRDRTSTAYEQYF | TGTGCCAGCAGCAAAACCCGGGACAGAACTTCTACAGCCTACGAGCAGTACTTC
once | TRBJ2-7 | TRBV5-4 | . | CASSVLGYEQYF | TGTGCCAGCAGCGTCCTCGGCTACGAGCAGTACTTC
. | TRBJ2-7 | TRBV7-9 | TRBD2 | CASSPPRSAGVYEQYF | TGTGCCAGCAGCCCGCCAAGGTCAGCGGGAGTCTACGAGCAGTACTTC
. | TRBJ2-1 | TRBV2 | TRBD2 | CASTSGRAERDNEQFF | TGTGCCAGCACTAGCGGGAGGGCCGAAAGGGACAATGAGCAGTTCTTC
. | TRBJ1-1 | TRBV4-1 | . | CASSQDIWVGTEAFF | TGCGCCAGCAGCCAAGATATCTGGGTGGGCACTGAAGCTTTCTTT
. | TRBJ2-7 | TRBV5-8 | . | CASTQYGGSYEQYF | TGTGCCAGCACACAATATGGGGGCTCCTACGAGCAGTACTTC
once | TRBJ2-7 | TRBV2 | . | CASRGGGRTYEQYF | TGTGCCAGCAGAGGGGGCGGGAGGACCTACGAGCAGTACTTC
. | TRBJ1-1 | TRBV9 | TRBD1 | CASSGAGTGVPGTEAFF | TGTGCCAGCAGCGGGGCCGGGACAGGGGTTCCGGGCACTGAAGCTTTCTTT
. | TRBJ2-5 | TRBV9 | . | CASSPRHPPRYQETQYF | TGTGCCAGCAGCCCTCGGCATCCCCCGCGGTACCAAGAGACCCAGTACTTC
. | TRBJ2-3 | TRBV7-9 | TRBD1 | CASSLPLQGVDTQYF | TGTGCCAGCAGCTTACCGCTCCAGGGGGTAGATACGCAGTATTTT
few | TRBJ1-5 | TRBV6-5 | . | CASRRGLGQPQHF | TGTGCCAGCAGGAGAGGGCTGGGTCAGCCCCAGCATTTT
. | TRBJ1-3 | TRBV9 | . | CASRYNTEAGDSGNTIYF | TGTGCCAGCAGGTACAACACCGAGGCAGGCGACTCTGGAAACACCATATATTTT
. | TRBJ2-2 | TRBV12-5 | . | CASGSWTGNTGELFF | TGTGCTAGTGGTTCGTGGACGGGAAACACCGGGGAGCTGTTTTTT
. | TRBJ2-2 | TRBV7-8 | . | CASSLVRDSRELFF | TGTGCCAGCAGCTTAGTAAGGGATTCCAGGGAGCTGTTTTTT
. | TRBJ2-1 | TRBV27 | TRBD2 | CASSPTRLPSGRNNEQFF | TGTGCCAGCAGTCCAACCCGCCTGCCTAGCGGGAGGAACAATGAGCAGTTCTTC
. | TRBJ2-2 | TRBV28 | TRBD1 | CASTQGAYTGELFF | TGTGCCAGCACCCAGGGGGCTTACACCGGGGAGCTGTTTTTT
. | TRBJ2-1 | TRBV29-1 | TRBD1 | CSVDKTGSSYNEQFF | TGCAGCGTCGATAAGACAGGGAGCTCCTACAATGAGCAGTTCTTC
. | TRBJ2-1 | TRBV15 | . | CATSRTISNEQFF | TGTGCCACCAGCAGGACCATCAGTAATGAGCAGTTCTTC
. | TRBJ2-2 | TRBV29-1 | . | CSVVSTNTGELFF | TGCAGCGTTGTTTCTACGAACACCGGGGAGCTGTTTTTT
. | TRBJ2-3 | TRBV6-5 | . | CASRDDTDTQYF | TGTGCCAGCAGGGACGACACAGATACGCAGTATTTT
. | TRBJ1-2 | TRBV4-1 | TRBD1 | CASSQRDSLNYGYTF | TGCGCCAGCAGCCAGCGGGACAGCCTTAACTATGGCTACACCTTC